Here is one TCR beta chain with its context. The entry originates in a study of PD-1 blockade in classical Hodgkin lymphoma. The data were produced by immunoSEQ multiplex PCR, yet TCRdb's version contains in-frame clones alone and is incomplete. Seen here are roughly 18,000 clones, 65% observed once, and the top ten hold under 9.5%. Each and every patient relapsed after autologous stem cell transplantation, and patients got differing brentuximab vedotin exposure. There are 15 residues in the CDR3. Germline CDR1 and CDR2: LNHDA and SQIVND (reference sequence). Deletions cut 3 bases from V and 2 bases from J, with 14 bases between.

The input for sequencing was peripheral blood mononuclear cells (PBMCs), taken before the second cycle of nivolumab. This receptor was obtained from a human donor with classical Hodgkin lymphoma. The rearrangement joins TRBV19 to TRBJ2-7; D unclear. The CDR3 DNA is TGTGCCAGTAGTATGAAGGAGACACCGACCTACGAGCAGTACTTC. This translates into CASSMKETPTYEQYF. Drawing the rest from reference TRBV19 and TRBJ2-7, the complete variable domain is DGGITQSPKYLFRKEGQNVTLSCEQNLNHDAMYWYRQDPGQGLRLIYYSQIVNDFQKGDIAEGYSVSREKKESFPLTVTSAQKNPTAFYLCASSMKETPTYEQYFGPGTRLTVT.